These T cell receptor beta chains were read from a single sample in a study of CD8+ T cells in alopecia areata. The assay was immunoSEQ multiplex PCR, and TCRdb's table has in-frame clones only and misses some. The table lists 200,000 to 250,000 clones, roughly 69% of them singletons. The sequences come from CD4+ T cells sorted from blood, collected at week 0. These receptor sequences come from a human donor with alopecia areata. CDR3s include the opening cysteine and the closing phenylalanine or tryptophan. D genes are given only for firm matches. Only some rows state a clone size, as once, few, many or a class for expanded clones.

>.|.|TRBV6-1|TRBJ1-1
TGTGCCAGCAGCCCAAGGGGGGGAGGATCTGAAGCTTTCTTT
CASSPRGGGSEAFF
>TRBD1|.|TRBV9|TRBJ2-5
TGTGCCAGCAGCCCTCGACAGGGTGTGGAGACCCAGTACTTC
CASSPRQGVETQYF
>.|few|TRBV7-8|TRBJ2-3
TGTGCCAGCAGTTGGAGGACAGCCGGCACAGATACGCAGTATTTT
CASSWRTAGTDTQYF
>TRBD1|few|TRBV7-6|TRBJ2-6
TGTGCCAGCAGCCGCGGACAGGGGGCATATGGGGCCAACGTCCTGACTTTC
CASSRGQGAYGANVLTF
>.|.|TRBV9|TRBJ2-3
TGTGCCAGCAGCGTCACGGGGCTAGGCACAGATACGCAGTATTTT
CASSVTGLGTDTQYF
>.|.|TRBV10-3|TRBJ2-7
TGTGCCATCAGTGAGAGGGGGGTGTTGTCCTACGAGCAGTACTTC
CAISERGVLSYEQYF
>.|.|TRBV30|TRBJ2-7
TGTGCCTGGAGCCAAACCGGGACCACTAAGTACTTC
CAWSQTGTTKYF
>.|.|TRBV4-1|TRBJ1-5
TGCGCCGGCGGCAGCTCAGGGCCCCAGCATTTT
CAGGSSGPQHF
>TRBD2|.|TRBV30|TRBJ2-7
TGTGCCTGGAGTGTACGTAGCGGGGGGCCCTACGAGCAGTACTTC
CAWSVRSGGPYEQYF
>.|few|TRBV30|TRBJ2-1
TGTGCCTGGAGTGGGGGGCCGACAGCCTCCTACAATGAGCAGTTCTTC
CAWSGGPTASYNEQFF
>TRBD1|.|TRBV5-1|TRBJ1-2
TGCGCCAGCAGCGGGACAGGGAATAGAGGCTACACCTTC
CASSGTGNRGYTF
>.|.|TRBV30|TRBJ1-2
TGTGCCTGGAGTGTACGGGGTAAAGGGGATGGCTACACCTTC
CAWSVRGKGDGYTF
>TRBD1|.|TRBV5-1|TRBJ2-2
TGCGCCAGCAGTCCACAGGGGTACACCGGGGAGCTGTTTTTT
CASSPQGYTGELFF
>TRBD2|.|TRBV30|TRBJ2-3
TGTGCCTGGAGTATAGGACTAGCGGACTGGACAGATACGCAGTATTTT
CAWSIGLADWTDTQYF
>.|.|TRBV30|TRBJ1-2
TGTGCCTGGAGTGCGGTCTATGGCTACACCTTC
CAWSAVYGYTF
>TRBD2|.|TRBV7-9|TRBJ2-1
TGTGCCAGCAGCACCATAGCGGGTAGCTCCTACAATGAGCAGTTCTTC
CASSTIAGSSYNEQFF
>.|.|TRBV2|TRBJ2-1
TGTGCCAGCAACGCCGGGGAGCTCCCGCACGTCTTC
CASNAGELPHVF
>.|.|TRBV7-2|TRBJ2-7
TGTGCCAGCAGGGTTGGAGGTATGGGATACGAGCAGTACTTC
CASRVGGMGYEQYF
>.|.|TRBV30|TRBJ1-6
TGTGCCTGGAGTCTATCAGGGACTAATTCACCCCTCCACTTT
CAWSLSGTNSPLHF
>.|once|TRBV13|TRBJ1-2
TGTGCCAGCAGCTCAGTAGCAAACTATGGCTACACCTTC
CASSSVANYGYTF
>TRBD1|.|TRBV30|TRBJ1-1
TGTGCCTGGAGACAGGGGCGGAACACTGAAGCTTTCTTT
CAWRQGRNTEAFF
>.|.|TRBV15|TRBJ1-2
TGTGCCACCAGCAGCACCCCAGGGGCTAACTATGGCTACACCTTC
CATSSTPGANYGYTF
>.|few|TRBV6-1|TRBJ1-2
TGTGCCAGCAGTCTTGGACAGTACTATGGCTACACCTTC
CASSLGQYYGYTF
>.|.|TRBV19|TRBJ1-5
TGTGCCAGCAGGGGTGGCAATCAGCCCCAGCATTTT
CASRGGNQPQHF
>.|few|TRBV9|TRBJ2-5
TGTGCCAGCAGCGTGGGTGCCCACCAAGAGACCCAGTACTTC
CASSVGAHQETQYF
>.|.|TRBV30|TRBJ2-7
TGTGCCTGCACCCTTTCGGCGGGCTACGAGCAGTACTTC
CACTLSAGYEQYF
>TRBD1|few|TRBV5-1|TRBJ2-2
TGCGCCAGCAGCGCACAGGGGACCGGGGAGCTGTTTTTT
CASSAQGTGELFF
>.|.|TRBV9|TRBJ1-2
TGTGCCAGCAGCTTCGGGACCGGCGGTGGCTACACCTTC
CASSFGTGGGYTF
>.|few|TRBV7-9|TRBJ2-7
TGTGCCAGCAGCTTAAATGGTTACGAGCAGTACTTC
CASSLNGYEQYF
>TRBD2|.|TRBV11-2|TRBJ2-5
TGTGCCAGCGGGGTGGGACTAGCGAGGGAGACCCAGTACTTC
CASGVGLARETQYF
>.|.|TRBV29-1|TRBJ2-1
TGCAGCGTTGAATCGCCGGGGGGCAGGGCTAATGAGCAGTTCTTC
CSVESPGGRANEQFF
>.|few|TRBV5-6|TRBJ1-6
TGTGCCAGCAGCTCGATGGACAGATTCCGAGGTAATTCACCCCTCCACTTT
CASSSMDRFRGNSPLHF
>.|.|TRBV7-2|TRBJ1-5
TGTGCCAGCACGCCAAACCGGGACGGCAATCAGCCCCAGCATTTT
CASTPNRDGNQPQHF
>.|.|TRBV30|TRBJ2-2
TGTGCCTGGATGCGTCTGGGGGAGCTGTTTTTT
CAWMRLGELFF
>.|.|TRBV7-6|TRBJ2-3
TGTGCCAGCAGCCGGGGTGGGCAGGGGAGGACAGATACGCAGTATTTT
CASSRGGQGRTDTQYF
>.|.|TRBV30|TRBJ2-7
TGTGCCTGGAGTGTCTTACCAAATCTGGGCGACTACGAGCAGTACTTC
CAWSVLPNLGDYEQYF
>.|.|TRBV30|TRBJ1-5
TGTGCCTGGAGTAAAAGCAATCAGCCCCAGCATTTT
CAWSKSNQPQHF
>.|.|TRBV7-9|TRBJ2-5
TGTGCCAGCAGGCAGACTATCCAAGAGACCCAGTACTTC
CASRQTIQETQYF
>TRBD1|.|TRBV30|TRBJ1-6
TGTGCCTGGAGGGTACAGGGGACTTCACCCCTCCACTTT
CAWRVQGTSPLHF
>.|.|TRBV7-2|TRBJ2-5
TGTGCCAGCAGCTTAGTGGGTCAGCCCGGCGAGGCCCAGTACTTC
CASSLVGQPGEAQYF
>TRBD1|.|TRBV19|TRBJ1-1
TGTGCCAGTAGTATAGGGACAGGGAACACTGAAGCTTTCTTT
CASSIGTGNTEAFF
>.|.|TRBV27|TRBJ2-1
TGTGCCAGCAGTTCCAGGGCTGGGGCGGGCTCCTACAATGAGCAGTTCTTC
CASSSRAGAGSYNEQFF